This T cell receptor beta chain came from a study of T cell responses to AZD1222 COVID-19 vaccine. In its sample, this clone was seen a few times. What it recognizes is unknown. Germline lookup yields CDR1 LNHDA and CDR2 SQIVND (reference sequence). The CDR3 spans 14 residues. The V gene lost 7 bases and the J gene lost 3 bases, with 13 bases spanning the gap. Measured with immunoSEQ multiplex PCR; TCRdb has only the in-frame clones, and not every one. This sample has just under 80,000 clones, with roughly 90% found just once. Whole-study findings and limits: The study found Spike-specific TCR breadth and depth rose after two AZD1222 doses.

This receptor was taken from an adult who received the AZD1222 COVID-19 vaccine. V is TRBV19 and J is TRBJ2-1; D not resolved. Sequencing was performed on peripheral blood, taken 28 days after the second AZD1222 dose. CDR3: CASTRSSGYNEQFF. The CDR3, as DNA: TGTGCCAGTACGCGGTCATCGGGCTACAATGAGCAGTTCTTC.